Detailed here is one TCR beta chain. Its target is unknown. CDR3 length equals 15 residues. V lost 6 bases, J lost 0 bases, and 4 bases stayed unmatched. Looked up from germline, CDR1 is WSHSY and CDR2 is SAAADI. The data are from a study of T-cell reconstitution after alpha-beta-depleted transplantation in children. Study-level findings and limits: Several hundred graft clones that had expanded were reportedly the source of alpha-beta T cells about two months after transplant. At the one-year point after transplant, T-cell counts and TCRbeta diversity were found to come mostly from T cells that had been newly produced.

The TCRbeta library was prepared with unique molecular identifiers. From the PCR reads, TCRdb called clonotypes with MiXCR, one entry per CDR3 protein. The sample includes hundreds of thousands of distinct CDR3 sequences, approximately 15% of them seen just once. The TCR comes from a male patient between 10 and 17 years old who had a stem cell transplant for acute lymphoblastic leukemia, so the T cells may come from the graft donor. This sequence joins TRBV10-2 and TRBJ2-1; 8 bases fit TRBD2. The input for sequencing was PBMCs, mostly from graft donor cells, taken 360 days after TCRalphabeta/CD19-depleted stem cell transplant. The CDR3 region has the DNA TGCGCCAGCAGGAGACTAGCGCGCTCCTACAATGAGCAGTTCTTC. It translates to CASRRLARSYNEQFF.